The present T cell receptor (beta chain) was sequenced within a study of CXCR3-negative and CXCR3-positive naive CD8 T cells. Study-level points and caveats: In naive cells, CXCR3-negative and CXCR3-positive subsets had similar TRBV-TRBJ usage; memory cells differed. The level of CXCR3 expression partially decreased after cryopreservation; the majority of assays used fresh PBMCs. Memory CD8+ cells showed much lower diversity, while both naive subsets displayed comparably high diversity. When CXCR3-positive naive cells were set against CXCR3-negative naive cells, the former had more hydrophobic TRB CDR3s.

The CDR3 is 16 residues long. In germline, CDR1 is MNHEY, CDR2 SVGEGT. The authors prepared UMI-labeled TRB cDNA libraries by 5' RACE. Following a re-call of the 5' RACE reads, TCRdb has one entry per CDR3 protein and lacks DNA. The table gives 150,000 or so distinct CDR3 sequences; the top ten clones make up about 0.48% of it. Notes on this clonotype: The antigen remains unidentified.

The origin of this receptor is a human donor in good health. Some clones in this sample may be carry-over from other donors' samples. V and J are TRBV6-2 or TRBV6-3 and TRBJ2-1; TCRdb reports TRBD2, a call that lacks DNA to check it against. Sequenced: naive CXCR3+ CD8+ T cells from blood. Subset meaning: CD45RO-CCR7+CD27+CD95- naive CD8+ T cells expressing CXCR3 (TNR3+). The CDR3 protein is CASSSLGGALRDEQFF.